This T cell receptor (beta chain) derives from a study of lymphopenia after photon versus proton radiotherapy. The study, taken as a whole, reports: Survival link was tested only in deceased patients; proton benefit remains a possibility. Oligoclonal CD8+ Temra expansion after nadir drove photon patients' diversity drop. Relative stability marked proton patients; photon patients lost diversity and naive cells.

Germline V CDR1 and CDR2: MRHNA, SNTAGT. Trimming cost V 2 bases and J 2 bases, with 13 bases left between them. CDR3 length: 16 residues. In regard to this clone: What it binds is unknown.

Method: immunoSEQ multiplex PCR; TCRdb's copy keeps in-frame clones and lacks some. The sample contains tens of thousands of clones, roughly 90% of which appear only once. The chain links TRBV6-4 to TRBJ1-3; no firm D call. The clonotype was recovered from a man aged 55 to 69 with cholangiocarcinoma. The sequenced sample was peripheral blood, obtained from a patient treated with photon-based radiotherapy. CDR3 protein: CASSDTHGGPGNTIYF. CDR3 nucleotides: TGTGCCAGCAGTGACACGCATGGAGGGCCTGGAAACACCATATATTTT.